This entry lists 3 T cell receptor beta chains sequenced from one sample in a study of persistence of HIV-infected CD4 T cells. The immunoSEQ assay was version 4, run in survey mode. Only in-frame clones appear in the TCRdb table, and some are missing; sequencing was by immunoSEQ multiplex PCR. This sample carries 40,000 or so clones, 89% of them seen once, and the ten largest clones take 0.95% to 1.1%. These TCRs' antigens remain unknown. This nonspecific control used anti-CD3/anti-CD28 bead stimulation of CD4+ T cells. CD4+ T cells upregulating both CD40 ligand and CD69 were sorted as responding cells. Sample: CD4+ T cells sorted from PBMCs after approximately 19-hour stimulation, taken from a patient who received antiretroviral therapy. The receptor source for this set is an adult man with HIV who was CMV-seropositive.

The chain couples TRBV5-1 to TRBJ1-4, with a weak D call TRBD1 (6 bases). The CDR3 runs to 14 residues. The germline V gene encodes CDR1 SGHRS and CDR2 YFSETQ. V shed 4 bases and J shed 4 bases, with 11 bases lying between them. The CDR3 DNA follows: TGCGCCAGCAGCCGGGGGGCCCTTAATGAAAAACTGTTTTTT. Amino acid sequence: CASSRGALNEKLFF.

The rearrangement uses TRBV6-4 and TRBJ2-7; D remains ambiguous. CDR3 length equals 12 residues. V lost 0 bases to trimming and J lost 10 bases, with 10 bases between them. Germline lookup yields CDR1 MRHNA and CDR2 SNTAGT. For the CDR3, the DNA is TGTGCCAGCAGTGACTCGAAACTCTTACAGTACTTC. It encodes CASSDSKLLQYF.

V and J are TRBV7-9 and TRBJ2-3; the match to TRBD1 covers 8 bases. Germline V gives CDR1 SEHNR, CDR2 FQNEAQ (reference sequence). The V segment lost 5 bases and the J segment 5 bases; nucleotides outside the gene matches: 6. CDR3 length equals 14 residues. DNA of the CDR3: TGTGCCAGCAGCCAGACAGGGGCTGGAGATACGCAGTATTTT. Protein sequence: CASSQTGAGDTQYF.